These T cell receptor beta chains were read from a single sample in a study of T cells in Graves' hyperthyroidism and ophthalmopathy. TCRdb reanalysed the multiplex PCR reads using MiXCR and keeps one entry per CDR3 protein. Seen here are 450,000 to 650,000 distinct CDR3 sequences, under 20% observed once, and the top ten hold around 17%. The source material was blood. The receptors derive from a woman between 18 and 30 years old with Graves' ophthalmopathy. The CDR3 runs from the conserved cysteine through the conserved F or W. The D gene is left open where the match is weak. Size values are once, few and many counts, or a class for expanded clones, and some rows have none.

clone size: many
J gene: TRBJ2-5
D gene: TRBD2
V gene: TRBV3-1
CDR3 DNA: TGTGCCAGCAGCCAAGACGTGACTAGCGGGGGTGGTGAGACCCAGTACTTC
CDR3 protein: CASSQDVTSGGGETQYF

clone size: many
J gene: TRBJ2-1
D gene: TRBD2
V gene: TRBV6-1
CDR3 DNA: TGTGCCAGCAGTCCCCGGACTAGCGGCAACAATGAGCAGTTCTTC
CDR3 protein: CASSPRTSGNNEQFF

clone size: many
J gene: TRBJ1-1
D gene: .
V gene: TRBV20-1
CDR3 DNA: TGCAGTGCGAGTCAGGGGAGCCCTCAAGCTTTCTTT
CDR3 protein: CSASQGSPQAFF

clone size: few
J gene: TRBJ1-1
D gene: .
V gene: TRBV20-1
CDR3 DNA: TGCAGTGCTATTGTTCGGGGCGGTAGCACTGAAGCTTTCTTT
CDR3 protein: CSAIVRGGSTEAFF

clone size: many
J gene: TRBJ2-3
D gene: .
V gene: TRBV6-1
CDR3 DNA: TGTGCCAGCAGCCCCAGACGGGAGCGCACAGATACGCAGTATTTT
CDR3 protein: CASSPRRERTDTQYF

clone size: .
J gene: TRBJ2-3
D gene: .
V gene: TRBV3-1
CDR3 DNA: TGTGCCAGCAGCCAAGATGGGGGCTCTAGCACAGATACGCAGTATTTT
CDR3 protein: CASSQDGGSSTDTQYF

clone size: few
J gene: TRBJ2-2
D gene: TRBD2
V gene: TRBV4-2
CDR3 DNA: TGTGCCAGCAGCCAAGATTTCGGCGGGAGAATGAGCACCGGGGAGCTGTTTTTT
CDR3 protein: CASSQDFGGRMSTGELFF

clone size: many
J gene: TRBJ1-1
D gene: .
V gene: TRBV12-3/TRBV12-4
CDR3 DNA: TGTGCCAGCGAGAGTGGGGGTGGGCAAGCTTTCTTT
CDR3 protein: CASESGGGQAFF

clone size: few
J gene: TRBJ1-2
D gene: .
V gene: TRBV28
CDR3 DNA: TGTGCCAGCAGTAAATCGACCCTCCGCTACACCTTC
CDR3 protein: CASSKSTLRYTF

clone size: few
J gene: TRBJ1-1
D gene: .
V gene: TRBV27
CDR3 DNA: TGTGCCAGCGCCACCCTGGGAAGGTTTAGGGTCGCTGAAGCTTTCTTT
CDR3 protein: CASATLGRFRVAEAFF

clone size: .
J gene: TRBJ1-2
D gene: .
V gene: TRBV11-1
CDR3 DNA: TGTGCCAGCAGCTTGACAGAGAGCTATGGCTACACCTTC
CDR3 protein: CASSLTESYGYTF

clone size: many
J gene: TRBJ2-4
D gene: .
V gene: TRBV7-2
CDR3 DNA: TGTGCCAGCAGCTCCTCGCCGGGGCGGAACATTCAGTACTTC
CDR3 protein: CASSSSPGRNIQYF

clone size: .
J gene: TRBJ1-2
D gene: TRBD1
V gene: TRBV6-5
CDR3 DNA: TGTGCCAGCAGTTACTCGCCGGGACAGGTGGCCTACACCTTC
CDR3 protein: CASSYSPGQVAYTF

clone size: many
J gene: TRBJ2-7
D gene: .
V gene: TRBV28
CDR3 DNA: TGTGCCAGCTCAGGGGCAGGCCCAATTGGGGAGCAGTACTTC
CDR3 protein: CASSGAGPIGEQYF

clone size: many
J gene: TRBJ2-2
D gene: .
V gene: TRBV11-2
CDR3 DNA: TGTGCCAGCAGCTTCGAGGGCAGGGAGCTGTTTTTT
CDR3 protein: CASSFEGRELFF

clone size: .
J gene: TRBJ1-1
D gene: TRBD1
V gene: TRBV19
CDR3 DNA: TGTGCCAGTAGAATAGACAGGGCCGACACTGAAGCTTTCTTT
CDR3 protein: CASRIDRADTEAFF

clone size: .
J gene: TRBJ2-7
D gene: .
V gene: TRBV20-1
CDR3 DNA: TGCAGTGCTAGCGTCGCCTACGAGCAGTACTTC
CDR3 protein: CSASVAYEQYF

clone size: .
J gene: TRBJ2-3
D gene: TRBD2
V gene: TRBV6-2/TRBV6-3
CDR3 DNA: TGTGCCAGCAGTTACTCCGGCACTAGCGGGGGGCCGGGGACAGATACGCAGTATTTT
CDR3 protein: CASSYSGTSGGPGTDTQYF

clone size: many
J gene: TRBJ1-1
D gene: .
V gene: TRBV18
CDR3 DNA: TGTGCCAGCTCACCACTCTCCCTCGTGGGTATGAACACTGAAGCTTTCTTT
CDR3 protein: CASSPLSLVGMNTEAFF

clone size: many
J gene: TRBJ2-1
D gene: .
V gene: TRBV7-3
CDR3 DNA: TGTGCCAGCAGCTCTAGACAGACACAAGCTGAGCAGTTCTTC
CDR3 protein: CASSSRQTQAEQFF

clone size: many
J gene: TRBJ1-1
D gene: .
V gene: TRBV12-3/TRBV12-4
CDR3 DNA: TGTGCCAGCATCAAAGGGGGACATCGAACTGAAGCTTTCTTT
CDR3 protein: CASIKGGHRTEAFF

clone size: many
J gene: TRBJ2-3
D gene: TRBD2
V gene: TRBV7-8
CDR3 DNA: TGTGCCAGCAGCCTACGGACTAGCGAACGCACAGATACGCAGTATTTT
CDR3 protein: CASSLRTSERTDTQYF

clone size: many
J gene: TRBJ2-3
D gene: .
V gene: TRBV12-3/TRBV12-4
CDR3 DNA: TGTGCCAGCAGTTTGGTCCGCACAGATACGCAGTATTTT
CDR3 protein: CASSLVRTDTQYF

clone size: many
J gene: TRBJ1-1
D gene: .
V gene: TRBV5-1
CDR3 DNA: TGCGCCAGCAGCTTGGTTTTGGAGACTGAAGCTTTCTTT
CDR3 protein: CASSLVLETEAFF

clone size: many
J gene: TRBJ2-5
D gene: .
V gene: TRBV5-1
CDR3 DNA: TGCGCCAGCAGCACCCCAGAGACCCAGTACTTC
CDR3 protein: CASSTPETQYF

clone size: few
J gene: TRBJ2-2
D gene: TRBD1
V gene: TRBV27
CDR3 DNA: TGTGCCAGCAGTTTCTTGGACAGGGCGAACACCGGGGAGCTGTTTTTT
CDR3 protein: CASSFLDRANTGELFF

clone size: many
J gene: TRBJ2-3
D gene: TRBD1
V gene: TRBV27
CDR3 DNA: TGTGCCAGCACATGGACAGGGAGCACAGATACGCAGTATTTT
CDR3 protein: CASTWTGSTDTQYF

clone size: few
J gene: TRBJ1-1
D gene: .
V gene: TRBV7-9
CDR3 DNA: TGTGCCAGCAGCTTAGCCCCAAGGGTTGGCACTGAAGCTTTCTTT
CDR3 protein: CASSLAPRVGTEAFF

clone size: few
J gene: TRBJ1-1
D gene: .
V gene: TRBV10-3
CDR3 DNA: TGTGCCATCAGTGTAAATGGGGGGTTTTACACTGAAGCTTTCTTT
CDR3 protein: CAISVNGGFYTEAFF

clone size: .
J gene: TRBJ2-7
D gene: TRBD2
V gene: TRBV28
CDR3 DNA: TGTGCCAGCAGTCCTGCCTCCGGGACTAGCGGGCCCGAGCAGTACTTC
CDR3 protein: CASSPASGTSGPEQYF

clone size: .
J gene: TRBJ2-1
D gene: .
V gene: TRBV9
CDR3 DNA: TGTGCCAGCGGGGGAACTTCACGCCGGAATGAGCAGTTCTTC
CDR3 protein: CASGGTSRRNEQFF

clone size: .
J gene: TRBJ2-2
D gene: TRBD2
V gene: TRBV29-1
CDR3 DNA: TGCAGCGCCGGGACTAGACTCACCGGGGAGCTGTTTTTT
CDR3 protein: CSAGTRLTGELFF

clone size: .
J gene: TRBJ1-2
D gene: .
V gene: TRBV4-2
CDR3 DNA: TGTGCCAGCAGCCAAGATTTGGGACGGGGAGGCTACACCTTC
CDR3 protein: CASSQDLGRGGYTF

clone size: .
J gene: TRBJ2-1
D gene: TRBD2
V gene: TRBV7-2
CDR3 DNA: TGTGCCAGCAGTTGGGGACTAGCGGGGGGTATTCAAATCTCCTACAATGAGCAGTTCTTC
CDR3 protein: CASSWGLAGGIQISYNEQFF

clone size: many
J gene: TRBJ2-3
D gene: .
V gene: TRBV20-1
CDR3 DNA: TGCAGTGCTAGAGATTCACAGGGATCAGATACGCAGTATTTT
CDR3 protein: CSARDSQGSDTQYF

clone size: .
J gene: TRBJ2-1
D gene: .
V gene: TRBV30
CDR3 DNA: TGTGCCTGGAGCTCACCGGGCCATGAGCAGTTCTTC
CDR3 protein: CAWSSPGHEQFF

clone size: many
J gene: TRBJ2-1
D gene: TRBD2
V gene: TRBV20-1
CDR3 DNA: TGCAGTGCTAGTGACGCCGGGACTAGAACCTACAATGAGCAGTTCTTC
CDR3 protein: CSASDAGTRTYNEQFF

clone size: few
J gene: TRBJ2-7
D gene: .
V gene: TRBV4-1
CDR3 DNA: TGCGCCAGCAGCCAAGAGGCCAGAGCCTACGAGCAGTACTTC
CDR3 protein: CASSQEARAYEQYF

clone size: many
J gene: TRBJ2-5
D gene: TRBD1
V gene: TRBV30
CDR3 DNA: TGTGCCTGGAGTGCAGACCGGGACAGGGGGCTTCAGTACTTC
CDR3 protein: CAWSADRDRGLQYF

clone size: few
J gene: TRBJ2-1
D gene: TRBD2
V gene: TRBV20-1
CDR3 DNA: TGCAGTGCTAGGAGCGGGAGAGGGAATGAGCAGTTCTTC
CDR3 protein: CSARSGRGNEQFF

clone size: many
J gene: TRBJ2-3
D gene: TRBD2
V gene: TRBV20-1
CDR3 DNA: TGCAGTGCTCAACTCGGACTAGCGGGAGGATGGTCAGATACGCAGTATTTT
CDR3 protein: CSAQLGLAGGWSDTQYF

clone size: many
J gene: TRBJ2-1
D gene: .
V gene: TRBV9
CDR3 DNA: TGTGCCAGCAGCGTATCCGCGGCCAACCCGGGCAATGAGCAGTTCTTC
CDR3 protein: CASSVSAANPGNEQFF

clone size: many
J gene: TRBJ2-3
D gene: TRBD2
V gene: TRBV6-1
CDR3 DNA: TGTGCCAGCAGCGCAAAATTAGCGGGACCCGATACGCAGTATTTT
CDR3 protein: CASSAKLAGPDTQYF

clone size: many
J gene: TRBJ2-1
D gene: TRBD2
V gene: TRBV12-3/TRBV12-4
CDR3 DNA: TGTGCCAGCAGCAGACCGGGACTAGCGGGGGATGAGCAGTTCTTC
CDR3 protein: CASSRPGLAGDEQFF

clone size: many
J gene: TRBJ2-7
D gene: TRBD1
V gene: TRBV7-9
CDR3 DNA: TGTGCCAGCAGCTCCGGACAGGAATCCTACGAGCAGTACTTC
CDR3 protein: CASSSGQESYEQYF

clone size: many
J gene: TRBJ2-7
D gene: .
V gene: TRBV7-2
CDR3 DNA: TGTGCCAGCAGTGAGGCGAGGGGGTTCAACGAGCAGTACTTC
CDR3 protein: CASSEARGFNEQYF

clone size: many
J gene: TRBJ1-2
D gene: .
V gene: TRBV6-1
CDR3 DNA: TGTGCCAGCAGTGCCACCCCAGTCTATGGCTACACCTTC
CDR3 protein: CASSATPVYGYTF

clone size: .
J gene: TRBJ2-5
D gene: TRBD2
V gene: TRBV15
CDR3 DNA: TGTGCCACCAGCAGACCGGCTAGCGGGGGCCAAGAGACCCAGTACTTC
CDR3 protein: CATSRPASGGQETQYF

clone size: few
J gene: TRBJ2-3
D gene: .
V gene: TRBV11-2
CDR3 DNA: TGTGCCAGCAGCCCCCCCCGCGCGGCTAGACAGGGCACAGATACGCAGTATTTT
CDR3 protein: CASSPPRAARQGTDTQYF

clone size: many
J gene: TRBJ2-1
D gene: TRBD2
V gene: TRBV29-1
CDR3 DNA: TGCAGCGTTGACAATTTGCAGCGGGATTACAATGAGCAGTTCTTC
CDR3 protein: CSVDNLQRDYNEQFF

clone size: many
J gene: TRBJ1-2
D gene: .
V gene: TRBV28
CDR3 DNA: TGTGCCAGCAGGGGCAGACAGTTTTATGGCTACACCTTC
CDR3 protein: CASRGRQFYGYTF

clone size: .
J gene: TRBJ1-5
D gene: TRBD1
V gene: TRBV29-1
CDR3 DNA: TGCAGCGTTGAAACAGGGGGTAGCAATCAGCCCCAGCATTTT
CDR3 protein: CSVETGGSNQPQHF

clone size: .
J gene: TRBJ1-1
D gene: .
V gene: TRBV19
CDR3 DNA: TGTGCCAGTACGTCCATGAGGGTCAGGAACACTGAAGCTTTCTTT
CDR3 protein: CASTSMRVRNTEAFF

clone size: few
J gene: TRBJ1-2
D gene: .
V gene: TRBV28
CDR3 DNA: TGTGCCAGCAGGTGGGTCCGGCAGGGCTATGGCTACACCTTC
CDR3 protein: CASRWVRQGYGYTF